The 2 T cell receptor beta chains presented below share a single source sample, sequenced in a study of T cell repertoires in cytomegalovirus infection. TCRdb processed the reads anew with MiXCR; each CDR3 protein has one entry. Of some 150,000 distinct CDR3 sequences listed, about 6.1% are singletons. Sequenced input: PBMCs. Receptors were obtained from a human donor in good health (CMV status not recorded). Some clones in this sample may be carry-over from other donors' samples.

This clonotype was seen at least ten times. J is TRBJ1-6 and V is TRBV20-1, with D unresolved. Looked up from germline, CDR1 is DFQATT and CDR2 is SNEGSKA (reference sequence). Trimming shortened V by 7 bases and J by 0 bases, and 10 bases separated the two germline ends. This CDR3 spans 14 amino acids. CDR3 protein: CSGLGGSYNSPLHF. The DNA for the CDR3 is TGCAGTGGTCTGGGTGGCTCCTATAATTCACCCCTCCACTTT.

This clonotype showed up many times. The chain employs TRBV28 and TRBJ1-4; the D gene is possibly TRBD1 (5 bases). This CDR3 has 14 amino acids. The germline V gene encodes CDR1 MDHEN and CDR2 SYDVKM. V lost 3 bases to trimming and J lost 8 bases, with 13 bases between them. The CDR3 region has the DNA TGTGCCAGCAGTTTTTGGGGGGGAGTAGAAAAACTGTTTTTT. It specifies CASSFWGGVEKLFF.